This TCR beta chain was retrieved from a study of shared clonotypes between healthy human individuals. Overall study: With ages of 18 to 49, the donors were a couple of women and three men.

Study results and caveats: Only blood underwent sampling, and tissue repertoires likely differ. Large depth notwithstanding, sorted-subset sequencing proved incomplete by rarefaction. Generation probabilities of non-shared clonotypes were lower (relative to those shared by all four donors).

Profiled with immunoSEQ multiplex PCR; TCRdb holds only in-frame clones, not every one. The sample includes fewer than 400,000 clones, around 74% of them seen just once. With respect to this clone: Antigen specificity is unknown.

The CDR3 extends over 15 amino acids. Trimming at V came to 4 bases and at J to 1 base, leaving 4 bases not matched to a gene. Germline V gives CDR1 SGHRS, CDR2 YFSETQ. V and J are TRBV5-1 and TRBJ2-2, with 7 bases identical to TRBD1. This receptor was taken from a man younger than 40 in good health. The sequenced material came from memory CD4+ T cells sorted from blood. The subset here: CD45RA-negative fraction. The CDR3 loop reads CASSPHRGNTGELFF. The CDR3, as DNA: TGCGCCAGCAGCCCCCACAGGGGGAACACCGGGGAGCTGTTTTTT.